This T cell receptor beta chain was profiled in a study of Ad26.COV2.S vaccination and SARS-CoV-2 variants. Study context: Enrollment placed the donor in the COV1001 Ad26.COV2.S trial arm. Once or twice, 56 days apart, Ad26.COV2.S was delivered intramuscularly.

Sequenced by immunoSEQ multiplex PCR; TCRdb stores in-frame clones only, minus some. The sample has fewer than 800,000 clones, approximately 88% seen once; the top ten hold approximately 1.5%. General study points: Spike-specific TCR breadth was greater in vaccine than placebo recipients.

In regard to this clone: Its cognate antigen is unknown.

The treatment was: some 20 received Ad26.COV2.S at low or high dose, single or two shots; about 5 received placebo; per-sample allocation not given. The investigators took samples on day 63 after the first vaccine or placebo injection. An adult aged 18-55 years in Boston served as the donor. The material was peripheral blood, obtained in a trial of Ad26.COV2.S vaccine versus placebo. The clonotype originates from a person aged 18-65 years who received the Ad26.COV2.S COVID-19 vaccine or a placebo.

This chain's CDR3 is CASSQDLGGSYGYTF. For the CDR3, the DNA is TGCGCCAGCAGCCAAGATCTCGGAGGTTCCTATGGCTACACCTTC. V usage is TRBV4-3 and J usage is TRBJ1-2, with D unresolved. V lost 0 bases, J lost 4 bases, and 12 bases lay in between. The CDR3 contains 15 residues. The germline V gene has CDR1 LGHNA and CDR2 YSLEER.